These 28 T cell receptor beta chains were all obtained from the same sample, sequenced in a study of blood T cell repertoires in COVID-19. Assay: immunoSEQ multiplex PCR; the TCRdb copy retains only in-frame clones and omits some. Of about 70,000 clones detected, around 87% appear once; the ten largest clones hold 16%. Specimen: peripheral blood. These receptors were obtained from a man aged 40-49 years with COVID-19, enrolled during active disease.

This chain uses TRBV28 with TRBJ1-5; D may be TRBD1 (5 bases). The V gene's germline CDR1 is MDHEN and CDR2 SYDVKM. CDR3 length equals 14 residues. V lost 3 bases to trimming and J lost 6 bases, with 12 bases between them. CDR3 coding DNA: TGTGCCAGCAGTTTCGGGGGGAAAAGTCAGCCCCAGCATTTT. Amino acid sequence: CASSFGGKSQPQHF.

The chain is built from TRBV28 and TRBJ1-1; tentatively, D is TRBD1 (6 bases). The length of the CDR3 is 16 residues. Germline V lookup: CDR1 MDHEN, CDR2 SYDVKM. V gave up 5 bases and J gave up 5 bases, with 21 bases separating them. The CDR3 loop is CASSPPGEGGVTEAFF. CDR3 in DNA: TGTGCCAGCAGTCCCCCCGGGGAGGGGGGTGTGACTGAAGCTTTCTTT. Looking up the rest from reference TRBV28 and TRBJ1-1 gives the full variable domain: DVKVTQSSRYLVKRTGEKVFLECVQDMDHENMFWYRQDPGLGLRLIYFSYDVKMKEKGDIPEGYSVSREKKERFSLILESASTNQTSMYLCASSPPGEGGVTEAFFGQGTRLTVV.

The CDR3 DNA reads TGCGCCAGCAGCGTAAGAGGGACGGGGGGAAATGAGCAGTTCTTC. Amino acid sequence: CASSVRGTGGNEQFF. This chain joins TRBV5-1 and TRBJ2-1, with 7 bases identical to TRBD2. The CDR3 runs 15 residues. J was trimmed by 7 bases and V by 4 bases; bases with no gene match: 11. The germline CDR1 and CDR2 sequences are SGHRS and YFSETQ.

The rearrangement uses TRBV7-3 and TRBJ2-1; the match to TRBD1 covers 9 bases. CDR3 length: 13 amino acids. CDR1 is SGHTA, CDR2 FQGTGA, per germline. V trimming: 2 bases; J trimming: 7 bases; junction bases outside the gene matches: 0. The CDR3 DNA is TGTGCCAGCAGCTTAGGGACAGGGAATGAGCAGTTCTTC. This gives the protein CASSLGTGNEQFF.

This clone has a handful of counts. This chain connects TRBV10-3 to TRBJ2-2; tentative D call: TRBD1 (5 bases). Germline values: CDR1 ENHRY, CDR2 SYGVKD. Trimming stripped 1 base from V and 4 bases from J, with 10 bases between. The CDR3 is 15 residues long. CDR3 coding DNA: TGTGCCATCAGTGAGTTGACAGACGCCACCGGGGAGCTGTTTTTT. Translation: CAISELTDATGELFF.

J is TRBJ2-1 and V is TRBV3-1 (or the pseudogene TRBV3-2); no definite D call. CDR3 size: 14 residues. CDR1 and CDR2 from the germline V gene are LGHDT and YNNKEL (reference sequence). V was cut by 0 bases and J by 9 bases, with 12 bases left in between. Here the CDR3 DNA reads TGTGCCAGCAGCCAAGAAGGAGTAGCCGGTGAGCAGTTCTTC. Amino acids: CASSQEGVAGEQFF.

This clone is a singleton in its sample. The chain couples TRBV11-3 to TRBJ2-1; D may be TRBD1 (6 bases). In germline, CDR1 is SGHNT, CDR2 YENEEA. The CDR3 runs to 13 residues. Trimming took 1 base from V and 8 from J, leaving 9 bases between them. Here the CDR3 DNA reads TGTGCCAGCAGCTTAGGGAAGGGGGATGAGCAGTTCTTC. Translated, it gives CASSLGKGDEQFF.

The chain links TRBV5-1 to TRBJ1-5; 11 nucleotides line up with TRBD1. Trimming at V came to 5 bases and at J to 6 bases, leaving 7 bases not matched to a gene. This CDR3 contains 15 residues. The germline gives CDR1 SGHRS, CDR2 YFSETQ. CDR3 in amino acids: CASRPRTGGAQPQHF. The CDR3 DNA sequence: TGCGCCAGCAGACCCCGGACAGGGGGCGCTCAGCCCCAGCATTTT.

The rearrangement joins TRBV6-1 to TRBJ2-7, with D perhaps TRBD2 (6 bases). This CDR3 has 14 amino acids. Trimming took 3 bases from V and 1 from J, leaving 10 bases between them. Germline CDR1 MNHNS, CDR2 SASEGT. Written as DNA, the CDR3 is TGTGCCAGCAGTGAGGAGGGGTTGTCCTACGAGCAGTACTTC. Translation: CASSEEGLSYEQYF.

A few counts support this clone. The chain has TRBV6-1 and TRBJ1-5; D may be TRBD1 (5 bases). This CDR3 is 16 amino acids long. Trimming took 0 bases from V and 2 from J, leaving 11 bases between them. CDR1 and CDR2 (germline): MNHNS, SASEGT. The CDR3: CASSEAWGAGNQPQHF. The CDR3 nucleotides read TGTGCCAGCAGTGAAGCGTGGGGCGCCGGCAATCAGCCCCAGCATTTT.

The count of this clone is one. V and J are TRBV27 and TRBJ2-7; 11 nucleotides line up with TRBD2. V was pared by 2 bases and J by 6 bases, with 6 bases of the junction left unmatched. Looked up from germline, CDR1 is MNHEY and CDR2 is SMNVEV (reference sequence). CDR3 length: 15 amino acids. DNA for the CDR3: TGTGCCAGCAGTTTAAGGACTAGCGGGCGGGGCGAGCAGTACTTC. Amino acids: CASSLRTSGRGEQYF.

DNA for the CDR3: TGCGCCAGCAGCTACGGAGACAGGAACACTGAAGCTTTCTTT. Protein product: CASSYGDRNTEAFF. The rearrangement links TRBV5-1 to TRBJ1-1; perhaps TRBD1 as D (5 bases). This CDR3 is 14 amino acids long. With 3 bases removed from V and 1 base from J, the gap between germline ends came to 10 bases. Germline V lookup: CDR1 SGHRS, CDR2 YFSETQ.

The chain links TRBV19 to TRBJ2-1, with 11 bases fitting TRBD2. Germline values: CDR1 LNHDA, CDR2 SQIVND (reference sequence). After removal of 4 bases from V and 5 bases from J, the junction contained 7 bases not matched to a gene. The CDR3 covers 16 residues. CDR3 in DNA: TGTGCCAGTAGTACCCGTGGGACTAGCGGCAACAATGAGCAGTTCTTC. Its translation is CASSTRGTSGNNEQFF.

This clone has a single count. The chain combines TRBV10-1 with TRBJ2-1; TRBD2 matches 8 bases. There are 17 residues in the CDR3. Germline V gene data show CDR1 as WNHNN and CDR2 as SYGVQD (reference sequence). Trimming at V came to 0 bases and at J to 4 bases, leaving 8 bases not matched to a gene. Here the CDR3 reads CASSESPFRGGYNEQFF. The CDR3 nucleotides read TGCGCCAGCAGTGAGTCCCCTTTTCGGGGGGGTTACAATGAGCAGTTCTTC.

V is TRBV11-2 and J is TRBJ1-2, with TRBD1 as a possible D gene (5 bases). With 5 bases removed from V and 4 bases from J, the gap between germline ends came to 14 bases. CDR1 and CDR2 (germline): SGHAT, FQNNGV. CDR3 length: 14 residues. Here the CDR3 DNA reads TGTGCCAGCAGCCCGCAGGGTATTGGCTATGGCTACACCTTC. It yields the protein CASSPQGIGYGYTF. Full variable domain (remainder filled in from reference TRBV11-2 and TRBJ1-2): EAGVAQSPRYKIIEKRQSVAFWCNPISGHATLYWYQQILGQGPKLLIQFQNNGVVDDSQLPKDRFSAERLKGVDSTLKIQPAKLEDSAVYLCASSPQGIGYGYTFGSGTRLTVV.

This chain uses TRBV5-1 with TRBJ1-1; no reliable D call. V lost 0 bases and J lost 1, with 7 bases in between. The CDR3 has 14 amino acids. Germline V gives CDR1 SGHRS, CDR2 YFSETQ. The CDR3 reads CASSLDGGNTEAFF. CDR3 coding DNA: TGCGCCAGCAGCTTGGACGGCGGGAACACTGAAGCTTTCTTT.

This clone is a singleton in its sample. The chain has TRBV3-1 (or the pseudogene TRBV3-2) and TRBJ1-1, with a possible D match to TRBD1 (5 bases). V was pared by 4 bases and J by 3 bases, with 6 bases between. CDR3 length: 12 amino acids. The germline V gene encodes CDR1 LGHDT and CDR2 YNNKEL (reference sequence). The CDR3 loop reads CASSRGDTEAFF. The CDR3 DNA reads TGTGCCAGCAGCCGGGGGGACACTGAAGCTTTCTTT.

J is TRBJ1-5 and V is TRBV19; D is uncertain. The V and J ends lost 5 bases and 0 bases respectively, with 14 bases between them. The CDR3 consists of 16 residues. From germline, CDR1 is LNHDA and CDR2 SQIVND (reference sequence). CDR3 bases: TGTGCCAGTAGTTATACCAGTCCGCATAGCAATCAGCCCCAGCATTTT. Its translation is CASSYTSPHSNQPQHF.

This chain uses TRBV11-3 with TRBJ2-7; 11 bases are shared with TRBD1. CDR3 length: 15 amino acids. Looked up from germline, CDR1 is SGHNT and CDR2 is YENEEA. V shed 0 bases, J shed 4 bases, and the junction held 2 bases outside the gene matches. CDR3 DNA: TGTGCCAGCAGCTTAGACGGACAGGGGGCGTACGAGCAGTACTTC. This encodes CASSLDGQGAYEQYF.

V is TRBV19 and J is TRBJ2-1; maybe TRBD1 (6 bases). V lost 3 bases, J lost 5 bases, and 14 bases lay in between. The germline gives CDR1 LNHDA, CDR2 SQIVND (reference sequence). The CDR3 consists of 15 residues. Here the CDR3 reads CASSIGQGNHNEQFF. Here the CDR3 DNA reads TGTGCCAGTAGTATCGGGCAGGGGAACCACAATGAGCAGTTCTTC.

The chain combines TRBV11-2 with TRBJ1-5; maybe TRBD1 (5 bases). The CDR3 is 13 amino acids. The V gene lost 1 base and the J gene lost 6 bases, with 7 bases spanning the gap. Germline V lookup: CDR1 SGHAT, CDR2 FQNNGV. As DNA, the CDR3 is TGTGCCAGCAGCTTAGGACAGTCTCAGCCCCAGCATTTT. Amino acids: CASSLGQSQPQHF.

V usage is TRBV2 and J usage is TRBJ2-3; unclear D gene. The CDR3 length is 12 residues. Germline assignment: CDR1 SNHLY and CDR2 FYNNEI. The germline V and J ends were trimmed by 10 bases and 4 bases, with 12 bases remaining between them. CDR3: CATTTIPDTQYF. The CDR3 nucleotides read TGTGCCACCACTACTATACCAGATACGCAGTATTTT.

This sequence joins TRBV30 and TRBJ2-4; D may be TRBD2 (7 bases). V was trimmed by 4 bases and J by 8 bases, leaving 12 bases between them. This CDR3 contains 12 residues. Germline CDR1 and CDR2: GTSNPN and SVGIG (reference sequence). CDR3 nucleotide sequence: TGTGCCTGGACCGGGGGGCACGACATTCAGTACTTC. It encodes CAWTGGHDIQYF.

V is TRBV7-6 and J is TRBJ2-7; 7 bases are a match to TRBD2. The length of the CDR3 is 13 residues. Germline CDR1 reads SGHVS; CDR2 reads FNYEAQ. With V trimmed by 6 bases and J by 6 bases, 8 bases remained unmatched. The CDR3 loop is CASSPPGRVEQYF. The CDR3 DNA reads TGTGCCAGCAGTCCCCCGGGGAGGGTCGAGCAGTACTTC.

This clone was seen only once. V gene TRBV5-1 combines with J gene TRBJ2-5; tentative D call: TRBD2 (6 bases). With 7 bases removed from V and 3 bases from J, the gap between germline ends came to 13 bases. Germline V CDR1 and CDR2: SGHRS, YFSETQ. The length of the CDR3 is 13 residues. CDR3 coding DNA: TGCGCCAGCCCCATTTCGGGGGAAGAGACCCAGTACTTC. It is translated as CASPISGEETQYF.

This chain uses TRBV18 with TRBJ1-1, with no clear D. This CDR3 has 15 amino acids. CDR1 is KGHSH, CDR2 LQKENI, per germline. V lost 1 base and J 3 bases, leaving 12 bases between the germline ends. The CDR3 protein is CASSPRLVADTEAFF. The CDR3 DNA is TGTGCCAGCTCACCACGGTTAGTGGCGGACACTGAAGCTTTCTTT.

The chain recombines TRBV5-8 with TRBJ2-7; a possible D gene is TRBD1 (5 bases). This CDR3 is built from 13 residues. V lost 5 bases and J lost 4, with 13 bases in between. Germline values: CDR1 SGHTS, CDR2 YDEGEE. The CDR3 sequence is CASSFAPGYEQYF. In DNA, the CDR3 is TGTGCCAGCAGTTTTGCCCCAGGGTACGAGCAGTACTTC.

This clone was counted a few times. The gene calls are TRBV2 and TRBJ2-3; 10 bases align to TRBD2. V was clipped by 4 bases and J by 3 bases; unmatched bases: 7. CDR1 is SNHLY and CDR2 is FYNNEI in the germline V gene. The CDR3 totals 16 residues. For the CDR3, the DNA is TGTGCCAGCAGTGCCCCCGGGACTAGCGTAACAGATACGCAGTATTTT. Translating gives CASSAPGTSVTDTQYF. The full variable domain, with the rest looked up from reference TRBV2 and TRBJ2-3, is EPEVTQTPSHQVTQMGQEVILRCVPISNHLYFYWYRQILGQKVEFLVSFYNNEISEKSEIFDDQFSVERPDGSNFTLKIRSTKLEDSAMYFCASSAPGTSVTDTQYFGPGTRLTVL.